The clone carrying this TCR beta chain was seen at least ten times. This entry comes from a study of read filtering for tumor transcriptome and immune sequencing. J lost 8 bases, V lost 0 bases, and 0 bases had no gene match. The CDR3 has 13 amino acids. Germline V gene lookup returns CDR1 MNHEY and CDR2 SVGAGI. Molecular barcoded adaptors covering alpha/delta and beta/gamma chains were used on around 400 ng RNA. MiXCR, applied by TCRdb to the reads, yields one record per CDR3 protein. This sample has fewer than 75,000 distinct CDR3 sequences; roughly 20% occur once, and the top ten carry approximately 18%.

The TCR comes from a donor at least 40 years old with multiple myeloma. The V call is TRBV6-5, the J call TRBJ1-1, with 10 bases identical to TRBD1. Specimen: a population of CD138-negative cells sorted from bone marrow. Here the CDR3 reads CASSYSTGGEAFF. CDR3 coding DNA: TGTGCCAGCAGTTACTCGACAGGGGGCGAAGCTTTCTTT.